This TCR beta chain was found in a study of T-cell reconstitution after alpha-beta-depleted transplantation in children. Germline CDR1 and CDR2: SGHRS and YFSETQ. V was shortened by 6 bases and J by 6 bases, with 22 bases between the two germline ends. The length of the CDR3 is 15 residues. The TCRbeta library incorporated unique molecular identifiers. TCRdb called the PCR reads again in MiXCR, with one record for every CDR3 protein. This sample has roughly 500,000 distinct CDR3 sequences, with 18% found just once. The V gene is TRBV5-1, the J gene TRBJ2-7; unclear D gene. The sample here was PBMCs from the stem cell graft donor, taken from the stem cell graft. This TCR was sampled from a human donor who donated a stem cell graft to a child with acute lymphoblastic leukemia. In DNA form, the CDR3 reads TGCGCCAGCACCGTTGACGGTTCGTTCAGTCTCGAGCAGTACTTC. This codes for CASTVDGSFSLEQYF.